This T cell receptor beta chain was identified in a study of blood T cells in healthy people across ages. Study findings and constraints: Observed TCR beta diversity per million T cells went down as age went up. This fall followed a roughly linear course with age.

A note on this clonotype: As yet, its antigen is unknown.

Primers used in a second PCR of roughly 6 to 12 cycles were a sample-barcoded 5' primer and a J-beta primer mix. TCRdb reanalysed the 5' RACE reads using MiXCR and keeps one entry per CDR3 protein. The data show just over 1 million distinct CDR3 sequences, with 35% to 50% seen just once and approximately 20% held by the top ten. The CDR3 has 15 amino acids. The germline gives CDR1 SEHNR, CDR2 FQNEAQ (reference sequence). The J segment lost 8 bases and the V segment lost 1 base, leaving 5 bases of the junction unmatched. This receptor was obtained from a woman between 55 and 75 years old in good health. The sequenced sample was blood. J is TRBJ1-4 and V is TRBV7-9; TRBD1 matches at 9 bases. CDR3 nucleotides: TGTGCCAGCAGCTTAGGGGACAGGGATGAAGAAAAACTGTTTTTT. This gives the protein CASSLGDRDEEKLFF.